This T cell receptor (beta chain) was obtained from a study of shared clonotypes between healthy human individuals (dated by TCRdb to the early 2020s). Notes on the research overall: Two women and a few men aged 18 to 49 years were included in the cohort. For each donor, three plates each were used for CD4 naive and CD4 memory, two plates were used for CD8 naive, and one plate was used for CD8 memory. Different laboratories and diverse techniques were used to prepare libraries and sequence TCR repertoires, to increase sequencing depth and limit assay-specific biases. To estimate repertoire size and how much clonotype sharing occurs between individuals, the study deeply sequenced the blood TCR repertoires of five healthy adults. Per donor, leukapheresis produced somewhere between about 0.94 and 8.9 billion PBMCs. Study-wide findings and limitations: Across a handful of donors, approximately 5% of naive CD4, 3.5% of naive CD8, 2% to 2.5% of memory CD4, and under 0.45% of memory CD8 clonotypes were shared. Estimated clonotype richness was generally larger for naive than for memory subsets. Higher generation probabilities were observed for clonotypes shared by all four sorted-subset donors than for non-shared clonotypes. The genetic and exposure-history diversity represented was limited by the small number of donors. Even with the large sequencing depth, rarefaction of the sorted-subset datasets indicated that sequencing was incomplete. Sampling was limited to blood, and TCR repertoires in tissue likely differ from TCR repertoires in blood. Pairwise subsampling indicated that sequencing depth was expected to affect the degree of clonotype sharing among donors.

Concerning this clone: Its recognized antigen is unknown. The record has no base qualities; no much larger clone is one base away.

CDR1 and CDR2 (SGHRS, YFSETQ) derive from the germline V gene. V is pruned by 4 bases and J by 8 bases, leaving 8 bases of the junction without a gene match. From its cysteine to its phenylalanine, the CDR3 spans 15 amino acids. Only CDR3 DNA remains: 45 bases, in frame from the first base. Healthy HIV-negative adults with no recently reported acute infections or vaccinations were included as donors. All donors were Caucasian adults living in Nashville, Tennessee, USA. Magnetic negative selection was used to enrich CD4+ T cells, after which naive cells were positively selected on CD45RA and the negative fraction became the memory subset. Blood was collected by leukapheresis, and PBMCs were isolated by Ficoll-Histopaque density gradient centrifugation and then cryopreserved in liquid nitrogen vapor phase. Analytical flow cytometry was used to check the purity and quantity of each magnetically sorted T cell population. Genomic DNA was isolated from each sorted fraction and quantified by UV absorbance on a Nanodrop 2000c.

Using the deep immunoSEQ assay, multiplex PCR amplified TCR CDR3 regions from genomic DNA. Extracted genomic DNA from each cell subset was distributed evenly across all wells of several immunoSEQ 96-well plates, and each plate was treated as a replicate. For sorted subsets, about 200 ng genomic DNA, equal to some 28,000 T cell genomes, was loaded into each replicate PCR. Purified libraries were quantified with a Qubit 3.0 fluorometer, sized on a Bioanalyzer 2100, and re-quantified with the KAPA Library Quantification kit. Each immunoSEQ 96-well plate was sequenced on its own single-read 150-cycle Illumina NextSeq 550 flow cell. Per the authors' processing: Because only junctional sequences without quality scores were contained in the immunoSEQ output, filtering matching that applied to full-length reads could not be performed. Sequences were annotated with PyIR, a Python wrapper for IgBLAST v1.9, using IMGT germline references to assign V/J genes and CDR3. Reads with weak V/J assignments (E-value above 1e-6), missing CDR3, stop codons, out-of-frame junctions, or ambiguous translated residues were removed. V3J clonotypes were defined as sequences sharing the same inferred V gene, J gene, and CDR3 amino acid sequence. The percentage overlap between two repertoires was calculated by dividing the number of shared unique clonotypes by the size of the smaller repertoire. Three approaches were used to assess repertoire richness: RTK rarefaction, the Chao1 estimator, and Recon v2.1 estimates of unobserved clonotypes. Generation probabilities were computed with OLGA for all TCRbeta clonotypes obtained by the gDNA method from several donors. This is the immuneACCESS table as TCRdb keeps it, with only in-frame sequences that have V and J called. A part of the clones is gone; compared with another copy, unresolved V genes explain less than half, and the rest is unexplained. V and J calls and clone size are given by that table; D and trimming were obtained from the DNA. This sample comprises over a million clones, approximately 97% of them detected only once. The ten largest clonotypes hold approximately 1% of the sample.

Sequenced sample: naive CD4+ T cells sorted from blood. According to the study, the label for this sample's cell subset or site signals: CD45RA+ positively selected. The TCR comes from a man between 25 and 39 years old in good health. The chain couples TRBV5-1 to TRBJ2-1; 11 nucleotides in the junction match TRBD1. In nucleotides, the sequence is TGCGCCAGCAGCATCTTTGGGACAGGGGGGCATGAGCAGTTCTTC. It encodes CASSIFGTGGHEQFF.